This TCR beta chain was recovered during a study of naive and memory T cell subsets. Study-wide points: Especially in CD8 cells, naive repertoires contained a few larger clonotypes, possibly CD45RA-re-expressing memory cells.

The beta constant-region primer was an equimolar mix of two oligonucleotides covering TRBC1 and TRBC2. Ligated cDNA was amplified by four rounds of PCR with nested alpha and beta constant-region primers and SP2. A 12-nucleotide UMI and the SP2 primer were added to the cDNA 3' end by oligonucleotide ligation. TCRdb ran MiXCR on the UMI-ligation and nested PCR reads and lists one entry per CDR3 protein. The sample has fewer than 150,000 distinct CDR3 sequences; 15% to 25% are singletons. The CDR3 length is 15 residues. The V and J ends lost 11 bases and 0 bases respectively, with 20 bases between them. As concerns this clonotype: Its matching antigen is unknown.

The sequenced sample was naive CD8+ T cells from blood. This sequence originates from a human donor in good health. This chain joins TRBV12-3 or TRBV12-4 and TRBJ2-7; D may be TRBD2 (5 bases). The CDR3 DNA sequence: TGTGCCCTCCACGGGCGGGCCGTAGGCTCCTACGAGCAGTACTTC. It specifies CALHGRAVGSYEQYF.